A selection of T cell receptor beta chains follows, all from one sample in a study of CD8 T cells in Susac syndrome. One entry per CDR3 protein results from TCRdb running MiXCR on the immunoSEQ multiplex PCR reads. The sample records 400,000 or so distinct CDR3 sequences, 85% being singletons. Sequencing was performed on CD8+ T cells from PBMCs. All receptors come from a human donor with multiple sclerosis. Both conserved end residues are part of each CDR3. A D gene is named only where the DNA matches it firmly. Not every row has a clone size; where given, it reads once, few, many or a size class.

. TRBD2 TRBJ2-2 TRBV11-2 CASSLTSGGWGTGELFF TGTGCCAGCAGCTTAACTAGCGGGGGATGGGGCACCGGGGAGCTGTTTTTT
. . TRBJ2-5 TRBV4-1 CASSQVIPDRRQETQYF TGCGCCAGCAGCCAGGTTATACCCGACAGACGACAAGAGACCCAGTACTTC
once TRBD2 TRBJ2-5 TRBV28 CASSSGLAGRQETQYF TGTGCCAGCAGTTCAGGACTAGCGGGGAGACAAGAGACCCAGTACTTC
. TRBD1 TRBJ1-2 TRBV30 CAWDHSGGLNYGYTF TGTGCCTGGGACCATTCAGGGGGCCTTAACTATGGCTACACCTTC
. TRBD1 TRBJ1-5 TRBV7-8 CASSLVKRQGDYSNQPQHF TGTGCCAGCAGCTTAGTGAAGAGACAGGGGGACTATAGCAATCAGCCCCAGCATTTT
. . TRBJ1-1 TRBV12-2 CASRLKDLDRPTEAFF TGTGCAAGTCGCTTAAAAGACCTGGACAGGCCCACTGAAGCTTTCTTT
. . TRBJ2-7 TRBV7-9 CASSPPLRDGDYEQYF TGTGCCAGCAGCCCACCCCTCCGGGACGGGGACTACGAGCAGTACTTC
. . TRBJ2-1 TRBV29-1 CSVQNEMRSYNEQFF TGCAGCGTACAGAACGAGATGCGTTCCTACAATGAGCAGTTCTTC
. TRBD1 TRBJ2-5 TRBV24-1 CATRDRDRGSETQYF TGTGCCACCAGAGACCGGGACAGGGGGTCAGAGACCCAGTACTTC
. . TRBJ2-3 TRBV12-3/TRBV12-4 CASSQGQYTDTQYF TGTGCCAGCAGTCAAGGACAGTACACAGATACGCAGTATTTT
. . TRBJ1-3 TRBV5-1 CASSTETASGNTIYF TGCGCCAGCAGCACGGAGACAGCCTCTGGAAACACCATATATTTT
. TRBD2 TRBJ2-1 TRBV20-1 CSARSSGSSYNEQFF TGCAGTGCTAGGAGTAGCGGGAGCTCCTACAATGAGCAGTTCTTC
. . TRBJ1-2 TRBV28 CASRGTGHYGYTF TGTGCCAGCAGGGGTACAGGGCACTATGGCTACACCTTC
. . TRBJ1-1 TRBV4-1 CASSQGSGPWAFF TGCGCCAGCAGCCAAGGGTCCGGGCCATGGGCTTTCTTT
. TRBD1 TRBJ2-7 TRBV14 CASSPRDRVSYEQYF TGTGCCAGCAGCCCACGGGACAGGGTTTCCTACGAGCAGTACTTC
. . TRBJ1-4 TRBV12-3/TRBV12-4 CASSPNAGRVGEKPFF TGTGCCAGCAGCCCTAACGCAGGGCGGGTTGGCGAAAAACCGTTTTTT
. . TRBJ2-7 TRBV19 CASSIEANSYEQYF TGTGCCAGTAGTATCGAGGCGAACTCCTACGAGCAGTACTTC
. TRBD2 TRBJ2-7 TRBV6-1 CAARGGESYEQYF TGTGCCGCTCGGGGGGGCGAGTCCTACGAGCAGTACTTC
. . TRBJ2-1 TRBV28 CASSREGVVGEQFF TGTGCCAGCAGCCGCGAAGGGGTGGTGGGTGAGCAGTTCTTC
. TRBD1 TRBJ2-1 TRBV19 CASSIVRGGGQGPYYEQFF TGTGCCAGTAGTATAGTCAGGGGCGGCGGACAGGGTCCTTACTATGAGCAGTTCTTC
. . TRBJ2-2 TRBV7-9 CASSSYTNTGELFF TGTGCCAGCAGCTCCTACACTAACACCGGGGAGCTGTTTTTT
. . TRBJ2-7 TRBV20-1 CSARAAGQFYEQYF TGCAGTGCTAGAGCCGCGGGACAGTTCTACGAGCAGTACTTC
. . TRBJ1-3 TRBV28 CASSPRGGSTIYF TGTGCCAGCAGCCCACGGGGGGGTTCCACCATATATTTT
. TRBD1 TRBJ2-5 TRBV7-9 CASSAPGTGSTQETQYF TGTGCCAGCAGCGCGCCCGGGACAGGGAGTACGCAAGAGACCCAGTACTTC
. TRBD1 TRBJ2-6 TRBV12-3/TRBV12-4 CASNRGQGDGANVLTF TGTGCCAGCAACCGTGGACAGGGAGATGGGGCCAACGTCCTGACTTTC
. . TRBJ1-2 TRBV5-6 CASSPGRTVSDGYTF TGTGCCAGCAGCCCGGGACGAACAGTCTCGGATGGCTACACCTTC
. TRBD1 TRBJ1-2 TRBV4-1 CASRQTGDNYGYTF TGCGCCAGCAGGCAGACAGGGGACAACTATGGCTACACCTTC
. TRBD2 TRBJ2-1 TRBV27 CASRPSGGVEQFF TGTGCCAGCAGACCCTCGGGGGGAGTTGAGCAGTTCTTC
. . TRBJ1-5 TRBV27 CASSLDGFSNQPQHF TGTGCCAGCTCCTTGGACGGGTTTAGCAATCAGCCCCAGCATTTT
. TRBD2 TRBJ2-3 TRBV27 CASSLTGLAVRPKETDTQYF TGTGCCAGCAGTTTAACCGGCCTAGCGGTGAGACCAAAGGAGACAGATACGCAGTATTTT
. TRBD2 TRBJ2-1 TRBV5-8 CAIAGTSTNEQFF TGTGCCATAGCCGGGACTAGCACCAATGAGCAGTTCTTC
few TRBD1 TRBJ2-7 TRBV11-2 CASSLTPGQVIEQYF TGTGCCAGCAGCCTAACCCCGGGACAGGTCATCGAGCAGTACTTC
once TRBD2 TRBJ2-6 TRBV19 CASSIGGSFSGANVLTF TGTGCCAGTAGTATCGGGGGGAGTTTCTCTGGGGCCAACGTCCTGACTTTC
. . TRBJ2-5 TRBV7-2 CASSFVMGDETQYF TGTGCCAGCAGCTTCGTCATGGGAGACGAGACCCAGTACTTC
. TRBD1 TRBJ1-5 TRBV5-6 CASSAHGTGGWWAQHF TGTGCCAGCAGCGCCCACGGGACAGGGGGATGGTGGGCCCAGCATTTT
few . TRBJ1-5 TRBV27 CASSSSSNQPQHF TGTGCCAGCAGTTCCAGTAGCAATCAGCCCCAGCATTTT
once . TRBJ2-7 TRBV3-1 CASSQPGFYYEQYF TGTGCCAGCAGCCAACCGGGGTTCTACTACGAGCAGTACTTC
. . TRBJ2-2 TRBV20-1 CSASQRLTGELFF TGCAGTGCTAGTCAGCGACTCACCGGGGAGCTGTTTTTT
. . TRBJ2-2 TRBV6-5 CASSYSGGANTGELFF TGTGCCAGCAGTTACTCGGGCGGAGCGAACACCGGGGAGCTGTTTTTT
. . TRBJ2-3 TRBV28 CASSPVRGTRITDTQYF TGTGCCAGCAGCCCTGTGCGGGGCACCCGAATCACAGATACGCAGTATTTT
. TRBD1 TRBJ2-7 TRBV2 CASRGTGGSSYEQYF TGTGCCAGCAGGGGGACAGGGGGTTCCTCCTACGAGCAGTACTTC
. TRBD1 TRBJ1-1 TRBV7-6 CASSSSTGGFTEAFF TGTGCCAGCAGCTCTTCGACAGGGGGCTTCACTGAAGCTTTCTTT
. . TRBJ1-2 TRBV27 CASSLSGQGGDYGYTF TGTGCCAGCAGTTTATCGGGGCAGGGTGGTGACTATGGCTACACCTTC
. . TRBJ2-7 TRBV12-3/TRBV12-4 CASSFNYLTVPPYF TGTGCCAGCAGTTTTAATTATTTGACAGTTCCTCCGTACTTC
once TRBD2 TRBJ2-1 TRBV14 CASSQVASGSDNEQFF TGTGCCAGCAGCCAAGTGGCTAGCGGGAGCGACAATGAGCAGTTCTTC
. TRBD2 TRBJ2-1 TRBV11-2 CASSLELAAYNEQFF TGTGCCAGCAGCTTAGAACTAGCGGCTTACAATGAGCAGTTCTTC
. . TRBJ2-1 TRBV20-1 CSARPSLGSDSYNEQFF TGCAGTGCTAGACCGTCACTCGGGAGTGACTCCTACAATGAGCAGTTCTTC
. . TRBJ2-1 TRBV4-1 CASSQEGNEQFF TGTGCCAGCAGCCAGGAGGGCAATGAGCAGTTCTTC
. TRBD1 TRBJ2-7 TRBV19 CASSHRGFDEQYF TGTGCCAGTAGTCACAGGGGTTTCGACGAGCAGTACTTC
. . TRBJ2-7 TRBV7-9 CASSLSETIYEQYF TGTGCCAGCAGCTTATCGGAAACTATATACGAGCAGTACTTC
. TRBD1 TRBJ2-3 TRBV7-2 CASSFGQVSGTDTQYF TGTGCCAGCAGCTTCGGACAGGTGTCGGGCACAGATACGCAGTATTTT
once . TRBJ1-2 TRBV29-1 CSVEAGSGYTF TGCAGCGTTGAAGCGGGGTCGGGCTACACCTTC
once . TRBJ2-7 TRBV7-8 CASSSWGAGRLCEQYF TGTGCCAGCAGCTCCTGGGGGGCGGGCCGCCTTTGCGAGCAGTACTTC